These T cell receptor beta chains were read from a single sample in a study of T cell responses to AZD1222 COVID-19 vaccine. Data came from immunoSEQ multiplex PCR; TCRdb stores just in-frame clones and leaves some out. The sample includes more than 85,000 clones, around 81% of them seen just once. Sequenced material: peripheral blood, taken on day 0 of AZD1222 vaccination. Every receptor here comes from an adult in good health. The CDR3 runs from the conserved cysteine through the conserved F or W. D genes are given only for firm matches. Part of the rows lack a size; the others show once, few, many or a class for expanded clones.

J gene,clone size,V gene,D gene,CDR3 DNA,CDR3 protein
TRBJ2-7,.,TRBV20-1,.,TGCAGTGCGGGGAACTACGAGCAGTACTTC,CSAGNYEQYF
TRBJ2-3,.,TRBV7-8,.,TGTGCCAGCAGCTTAGCGGGCAGCCCCGGGGCAGATACGCAGTATTTT,CASSLAGSPGADTQYF
TRBJ2-1,.,TRBV12-3/TRBV12-4,TRBD2,TGTGCCAGCAGTCTAGCGGGAGATGCGTTCTTC,CASSLAGDAFF
TRBJ2-1,.,TRBV20-1,.,TGCAGTGCTAGAAAGAACAATGAGCAGTTCTTC,CSARKNNEQFF
TRBJ1-2,.,TRBV29-1,.,TGCAGCGTAGCTACAGGGAGCTATGGCTACACCTTC,CSVATGSYGYTF
TRBJ2-4,.,TRBV11-2,TRBD1,TGTGCCAGCAGCCCTTTGACAGGGGGCGCAGGTTCGGCCAAAAACATTCAGTACTTC,CASSPLTGGAGSAKNIQYF
TRBJ1-4,.,TRBV6-5,TRBD1,TGTGCCAGCAGTCGGGCAGGGGGTACTGAAAAACTGTTTTTT,CASSRAGGTEKLFF
TRBJ1-1,once,TRBV6-5,TRBD1,TGTGCCAGCAGTTTAGGGGGAACAGGGGGTGGTGAAGCTTTCTTT,CASSLGGTGGGEAFF
TRBJ2-7,.,TRBV7-6,TRBD1,TGTGCCAGCAGCTTAGTGGTGCAGGGGGCGGCCGAGCAGTACTTC,CASSLVVQGAAEQYF
TRBJ2-1,.,TRBV24-1,TRBD2,TGTGCCACCAGTGATTTAGGAGGGACTAGCGGGAGTCATGAGCAGTTCTTC,CATSDLGGTSGSHEQFF